This is a list of T cell receptor beta chains from one sample in a study of beta chain features in type 1 diabetes. TCRdb keeps only in-frame clones here, not all; method: immunoSEQ multiplex PCR. Among some 360,000 clones listed, 8.5% to 10% were seen once. The sample taken for sequencing was central memory CD4+ T cells from blood. These receptors all come from a man aged 25 to 45 with type 1 diabetes. CDR3s include the opening cysteine and the closing phenylalanine or tryptophan. The D gene is left open where the match is weak. The size entry is marked missing in some rows and otherwise reads once, few, many or a size class.

v_gene	d_gene	abundance	j_gene	CDR3nt	CDR3aa
TRBV5-1	.	few	TRBJ2-3	TGCGCCAGCAGCTTACAGGGTGTAGGGTACACAGATACGCAGTATTTT	CASSLQGVGYTDTQYF
TRBV7-6	.	many	TRBJ2-5	TGTGCCAGCAGCTTACGAGCGCTGCAAGAGACCCAGTACTTC	CASSLRALQETQYF
TRBV10-2	.	.	TRBJ2-3	TGCGCCAGCAGTGGAGCAGGGATGGGCACAGATACGCAGTATTTT	CASSGAGMGTDTQYF
TRBV20-1	.	.	TRBJ1-1	TGCAGTGACAGGGAGGACACTGAAGCTTTCTTT	CSDREDTEAFF
TRBV5-5	.	few	TRBJ1-5	TGTGCCAGCAGCCCGCTGAGGGATCAGCCCCAGCATTTT	CASSPLRDQPQHF
TRBV7-2	.	.	TRBJ2-2	TGTGCCAGCAGCCTACAGGGATCTGGGGCCGGGGAGCTGTTTTTT	CASSLQGSGAGELFF
TRBV27	.	many	TRBJ1-5	TGTGCCAGCAGTCCGGTCGCAGTGTATAGCAATCAGCCCCAGCATTTT	CASSPVAVYSNQPQHF
TRBV28	.	few	TRBJ2-7	TGTGCCAGCAGTTTTAGAGGGGTATTCTTC	CASSFRGVFF
TRBV18	.	.	TRBJ2-7	TGTGCCAGCTCACCGGGGGCCTACGAGCAGTACTTC	CASSPGAYEQYF
TRBV28	TRBD1	many	TRBJ1-5	TGTGGGGAATCCGGGACAGCGAGCAATCAGCCCCAGCATTTT	CGESGTASNQPQHF
TRBV30	.	.	TRBJ2-1	TGTGCCTGGAGTGTCACCCTCTCTGGCAGCGAGCAGTTCTTC	CAWSVTLSGSEQFF
TRBV21-1	.	few	TRBJ1-4	TGTGCCAGCAGCAAAGGTTCAAGAGCAACTAATGAAAAACTGTTTTTT	CASSKGSRATNEKLFF
TRBV27	.	few	TRBJ1-4	TGTGCCAGCAGCAATATTTACACGGGGAATGAAAAACTGTTTTTT	CASSNIYTGNEKLFF
TRBV28	TRBD1	few	TRBJ2-7	TGTGCCAGCAGGCCCCAGAACAGGGGTCCCTACGAGCAGTACTTC	CASRPQNRGPYEQYF
TRBV7-9	.	many	TRBJ1-4	TGTGCCAGCGGGGTACAGGGTTCTAACGAAAAACTGTTTTTT	CASGVQGSNEKLFF
TRBV5-5	.	many	TRBJ2-3	TGTGCCAGCAGCTTTAGCGGAACTAGCACAGATACGCAGTATTTT	CASSFSGTSTDTQYF
TRBV7-3	.	.	TRBJ2-6	TGTGCCAGCAGCCCACAGGGATATGGGGCCAACGTCCTGACTTTC	CASSPQGYGANVLTF
TRBV10-3	.	.	TRBJ2-1	TGTGCCATCAGTGCGCGGGCGGAGTACAATGAGCAGTTCTTC	CAISARAEYNEQFF
TRBV4-3	.	.	TRBJ2-1	TGCGCCAGCAGCCAAGTCTGGGCCCCAACGCAACTTTACAATGAGCAGTTCTTC	CASSQVWAPTQLYNEQFF
TRBV5-4	TRBD2	few	TRBJ2-1	TGTGCCAGCAGCTCGCTAGCGGGAGGGCCTAGAAATGAGCAGTTCTTC	CASSSLAGGPRNEQFF
TRBV28	TRBD2	.	TRBJ2-5	TGTGCCACTCTGGGACTAGCGGAGACCCAGTACTTC	CATLGLAETQYF
TRBV7-9	.	many	TRBJ1-5	TGTGCCAGCAGCCGTTCAACGGGGAGAGGCAATCAGCCCCAGCATTTT	CASSRSTGRGNQPQHF
TRBV5-4	TRBD2	few	TRBJ2-5	TGTGCCAGCAGCTTTTTCTCGGCTAGCGGATACCAAGAGACCCAGTACTTC	CASSFFSASGYQETQYF
TRBV5-5	.	few	TRBJ2-1	TGTGCCAGCAGCAAGGGGTCCTTAGAACGCTTTTGGTTCTTC	CASSKGSLERFWFF
TRBV6-5	TRBD1	few	TRBJ2-7	TGTGCCAGCAGTTCCATGGGACAGGGATTCTACGAGCAGTACTTC	CASSSMGQGFYEQYF
TRBV4-1	.	.	TRBJ2-1	TGCGCCAGCAGCCAAAGGACCGTAGACAATGAGCAGTTCTTC	CASSQRTVDNEQFF
TRBV6-5	TRBD1	.	TRBJ1-1	TGTGCCAGTAGACAGGGACTATGGACTGAAGCTTTCTTT	CASRQGLWTEAFF
TRBV7-9	.	.	TRBJ2-1	TGTGCCAGCAGCTTCAATGAGCAGTTCTTC	CASSFNEQFF